This T cell receptor (beta chain) came from a study of shared clonotypes between healthy human individuals. Whole-study findings and limits: Few donors restricted represented genetic and exposure-history diversity. Generation probabilities were higher for clonotypes shared across all four sorted-subset donors than for unshared ones. Naive subsets usually exceeded memory subsets in estimated richness.

As concerns this clone: The antigen remains undetermined.

The study ran the assay at deep level. Assay used: immunoSEQ multiplex PCR; TCRdb lists only in-frame clones, some missing. The sample shows approximately 1.5 million clones, approximately 98% of them seen only once. Sequencing used naive CD4+ T cells sorted from blood. Subset given: CD45RA+ positively selected. This receptor was obtained from a man aged 25 to 40 in good health.

CDR3 protein: CASSQEPLTFTEAFF. CDR3 in DNA: TGCGCCAGCAGCCAAGAACCCCTTACGTTCACTGAAGCTTTCTTT. The rearrangement links TRBV4-3 to TRBJ1-1; no clear D gene. CDR3 size: 15 residues. V was trimmed by 0 bases and J by 4 bases, leaving 12 bases between them. Germline lookup yields CDR1 LGHNA and CDR2 YSLEER.